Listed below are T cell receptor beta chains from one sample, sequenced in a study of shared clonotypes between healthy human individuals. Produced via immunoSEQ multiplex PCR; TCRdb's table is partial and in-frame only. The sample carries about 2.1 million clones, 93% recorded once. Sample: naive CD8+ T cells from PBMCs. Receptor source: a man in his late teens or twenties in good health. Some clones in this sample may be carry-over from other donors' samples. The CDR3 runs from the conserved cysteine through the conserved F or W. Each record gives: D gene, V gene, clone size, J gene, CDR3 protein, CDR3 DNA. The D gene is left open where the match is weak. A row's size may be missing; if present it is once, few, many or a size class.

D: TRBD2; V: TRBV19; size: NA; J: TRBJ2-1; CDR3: CASSIAAGGYNEQFF; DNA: TGTGCCAGTAGTATTGCAGCGGGAGGATACAATGAGCAGTTCTTC
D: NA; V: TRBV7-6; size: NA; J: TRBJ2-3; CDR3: CASSLLGPDTQYF; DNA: TGTGCCAGCAGCTTGCTTGGGCCAGATACGCAGTATTTT
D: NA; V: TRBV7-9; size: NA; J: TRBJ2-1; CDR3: CASSRSDAYNEQFF; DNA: TGTGCCAGCAGCCGATCGGACGCCTACAATGAGCAGTTCTTC
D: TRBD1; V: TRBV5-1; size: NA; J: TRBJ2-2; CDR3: CASSLALRQGNTGELFF; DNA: TGCGCCAGCAGCTTGGCGCTAAGACAGGGGAACACCGGGGAGCTGTTTTTT
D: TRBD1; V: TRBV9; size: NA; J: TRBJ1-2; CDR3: CASSPGTAYGYTF; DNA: TGTGCCAGCAGCCCCGGGACAGCTTATGGCTACACCTTC
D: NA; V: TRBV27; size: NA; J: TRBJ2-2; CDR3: CASSLLMSGDYTGELFF; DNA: TGTGCCAGCAGTTTACTTATGAGCGGAGATTATACCGGGGAGCTGTTTTTT
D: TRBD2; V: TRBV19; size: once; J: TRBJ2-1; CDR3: CASSPYRTSGSYEQFF; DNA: TGTGCCAGTAGTCCTTATCGGACTAGCGGGAGCTATGAGCAGTTCTTC
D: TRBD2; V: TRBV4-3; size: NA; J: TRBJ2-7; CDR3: CASSQYTSGSSYEQYF; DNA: TGCGCCAGCAGCCAATATACTAGCGGAAGCTCCTACGAGCAGTACTTC
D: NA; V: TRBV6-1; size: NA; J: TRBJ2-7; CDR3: CASSEELWDNSYEQYF; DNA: TGTGCCAGCAGTGAGGAGCTATGGGACAACTCCTACGAGCAGTACTTC
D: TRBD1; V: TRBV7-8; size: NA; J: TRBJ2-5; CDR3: CASSLDPGQTTDQETQYF; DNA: TGTGCCAGCAGCTTAGACCCGGGACAGACAACAGACCAAGAGACCCAGTACTTC
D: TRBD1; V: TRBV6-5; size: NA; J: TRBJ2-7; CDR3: CATRTGDYEQYF; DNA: TGTGCCACCCGGACAGGGGACTACGAGCAGTACTTC
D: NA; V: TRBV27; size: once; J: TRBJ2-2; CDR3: CASSFGVVNTGELFF; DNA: TGTGCCAGCAGTTTTGGCGTGGTAAACACCGGGGAGCTGTTTTTT
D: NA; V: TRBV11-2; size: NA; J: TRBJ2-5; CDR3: CASSSRVAQETQYF; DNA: TGTGCCAGCAGCTCTCGGGTAGCGCAAGAGACCCAGTACTTC
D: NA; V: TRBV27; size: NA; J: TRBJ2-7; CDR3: CASRLGRIHSYEQYF; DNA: TGTGCCAGCAGGCTTGGTCGTATCCACTCCTACGAGCAGTACTTC
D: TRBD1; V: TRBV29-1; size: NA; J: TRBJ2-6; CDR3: CSVNGQGSGANVLTF; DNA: TGCAGCGTAAATGGACAGGGTAGTGGGGCCAACGTCCTGACTTTC
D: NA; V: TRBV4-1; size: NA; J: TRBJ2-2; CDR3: CASSQDVSGELFF; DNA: TGCGCCAGCAGCCAAGATGTATCCGGGGAGCTGTTTTTT
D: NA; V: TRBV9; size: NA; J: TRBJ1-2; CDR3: CASSVGDTGYGYTF; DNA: TGTGCCAGCAGCGTAGGGGACACGGGATATGGCTACACCTTC
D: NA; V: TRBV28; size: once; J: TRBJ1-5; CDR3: CASSRTEALGQPQHF; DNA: TGTGCCAGCAGCAGAACAGAAGCCCTGGGTCAGCCCCAGCATTTT
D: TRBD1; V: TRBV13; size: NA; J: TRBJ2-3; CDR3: CASSPQGADTQYF; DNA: TGTGCCAGCAGTCCCCAGGGGGCAGATACGCAGTATTTT
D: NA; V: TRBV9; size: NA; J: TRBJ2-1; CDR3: CASSGNRGNEQFF; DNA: TGTGCCAGCAGCGGTAATAGGGGCAATGAGCAGTTCTTC
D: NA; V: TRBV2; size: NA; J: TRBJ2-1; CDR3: CASSPWSPWGASTYNEQFF; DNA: TGTGCCAGCAGTCCGTGGAGCCCATGGGGGGCTAGCACTTACAATGAGCAGTTCTTC
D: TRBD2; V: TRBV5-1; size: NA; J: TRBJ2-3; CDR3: CASSLYGRSSTDTQYF; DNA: TGCGCCAGCAGCTTGTACGGGAGGTCAAGCACAGATACGCAGTATTTT
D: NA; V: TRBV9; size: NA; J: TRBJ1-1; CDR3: CASSVGGSTEAFF; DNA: TGTGCCAGCAGCGTAGGGGGAAGCACTGAAGCTTTCTTT
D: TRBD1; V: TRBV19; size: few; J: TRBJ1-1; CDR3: CARTKTGGADGNTEAFF; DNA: TGTGCCAGAACCAAAACAGGGGGCGCGGACGGCAACACTGAAGCTTTCTTT
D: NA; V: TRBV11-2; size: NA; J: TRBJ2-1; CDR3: CASAGTYNEQFF; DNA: TGTGCCAGCGCCGGGACCTACAATGAGCAGTTCTTC
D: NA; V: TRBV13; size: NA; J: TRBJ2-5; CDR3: CASSPIGDGQETQYF; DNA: TGTGCCAGCAGCCCAATTGGGGACGGACAAGAGACCCAGTACTTC
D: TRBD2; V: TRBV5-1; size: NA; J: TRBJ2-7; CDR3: CASSLDGAGAWYEQYF; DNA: TGCGCCAGCAGCTTGGATGGTGCGGGAGCGTGGTACGAGCAGTACTTC
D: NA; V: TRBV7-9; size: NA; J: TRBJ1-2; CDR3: CASSSPDFGYTF; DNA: TGTGCCAGCAGCTCCCCAGACTTTGGCTACACCTTC
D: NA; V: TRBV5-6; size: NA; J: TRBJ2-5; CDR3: CASSSLQGYQETQYF; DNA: TGTGCCAGCAGTTCCCTACAGGGCTACCAAGAGACCCAGTACTTC
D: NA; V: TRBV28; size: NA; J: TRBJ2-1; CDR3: CASSLFDEQFF; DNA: TGTGCCAGCAGTTTATTCGATGAGCAGTTCTTC
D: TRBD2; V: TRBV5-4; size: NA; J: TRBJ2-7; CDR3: CASSPGLAGGYEQYF; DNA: TGTGCCAGCAGCCCGGGACTAGCGGGAGGGTACGAGCAGTACTTC
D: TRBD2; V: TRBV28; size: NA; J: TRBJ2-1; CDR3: CASMGLAGVREQFF; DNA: TGTGCCAGCATGGGACTAGCGGGAGTACGGGAGCAGTTCTTC
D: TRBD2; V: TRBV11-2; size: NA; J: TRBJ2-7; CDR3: CASSSPHTSGPSYEQYF; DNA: TGTGCCAGCAGCTCTCCACACACTAGCGGACCCTCCTACGAGCAGTACTTC
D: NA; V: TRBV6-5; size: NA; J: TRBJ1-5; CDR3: CASSSNRDSNQPQHF; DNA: TGTGCCAGCAGTTCCAACCGGGACAGCAATCAGCCCCAGCATTTT
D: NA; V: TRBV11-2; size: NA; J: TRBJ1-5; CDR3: CASSLGTGNQPQHF; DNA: TGTGCCAGCAGCTTAGGCACCGGCAATCAGCCCCAGCATTTT
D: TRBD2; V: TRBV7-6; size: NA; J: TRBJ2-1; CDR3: CASSLWTSGPQGEQFF; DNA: TGTGCCAGCAGCCTGTGGACTAGCGGACCACAGGGTGAGCAGTTCTTC
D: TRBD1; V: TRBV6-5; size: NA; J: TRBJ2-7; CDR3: CASSHTTGAYEQYF; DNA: TGTGCCAGCAGTCACACGACAGGGGCCTACGAGCAGTACTTC
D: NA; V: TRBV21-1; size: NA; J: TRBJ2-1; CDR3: CASCRCYGYHNEQFF; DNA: TGTGCCAGTTGCCGGTGTTATGGATACCACAATGAGCAGTTCTTC
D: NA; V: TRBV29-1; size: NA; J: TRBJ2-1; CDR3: CSVEGLSYNEQFF; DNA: TGCAGCGTTGAAGGCTTATCCTACAATGAGCAGTTCTTC
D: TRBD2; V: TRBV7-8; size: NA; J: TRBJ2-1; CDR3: CASSVSWTSSYNEQFF; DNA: TGTGCCAGCAGCGTTTCATGGACTAGCTCCTACAATGAGCAGTTCTTC
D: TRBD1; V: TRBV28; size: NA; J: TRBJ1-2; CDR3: CASSEPGQINYGYTF; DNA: TGTGCCAGCAGTGAGCCGGGACAGATAAACTATGGCTACACCTTC